The clone carrying this TCR beta chain is categorized as medium-sized. After constant-region reverse-primer amplification, full-length variable regions underwent semi-nested PCR with Nested Universal Primer A. MiXCR, applied by TCRdb to the 5' RACE reads, yields one record per CDR3 protein. The sample includes 9,500 to 15,000 distinct CDR3 sequences, 45% to 60% of them seen just once. The CDR3 is 16 residues long. Germline V lookup: CDR1 DFQATT, CDR2 SNEGSKA (reference sequence). The J segment lost 8 bases and the V segment lost 0 bases, leaving 13 bases of the junction unmatched. Treg sorting used a CD4+CD25+CD127-/low gate.

Sequences were obtained from tumor-infiltrating Tregs sorted from the breast tumor. V usage is TRBV20-1 and J usage is TRBJ2-1, with 7 bases lining up with TRBD2. The clonotype comes from a female donor with breast cancer. This CDR3 reads CSARDRGTGGIYEQFF. The CDR3 coding sequence is TGCAGTGCTAGAGATCGGGGAACGGGAGGAATCTATGAGCAGTTCTTC.